The clone carrying this T cell receptor (beta chain) was detected once. Antigen specificity is unknown. The data belong to a study of blood T cells in healthy people across ages. Notes on the study in general: Unknown CMV status may confound age-related changes in expanded clones.

Trimming stripped 3 bases from V and 6 bases from J, with 6 bases between. The CDR3 sequence is 12 residues long. The authors ran a second PCR of roughly 6 to 12 cycles using a sample-barcoded 5' primer and a J-beta primer mix. A template-switch adaptor that had 12 random nucleotides put a tag on each cDNA molecule. Every sample gave at least 2.5 million paired-end reads containing CDR3. Using its own MiXCR run on the 5' RACE reads, TCRdb lists one record per CDR3 protein. The table has approximately 800,000 distinct CDR3 sequences, nearly 60% seen once. Sample donors were healthy Caucasian individuals that came from Russia, aged 6 to 90.

This receptor was obtained from a man aged 25 to 40 in good health. The sample consisted of blood. The gene calls are TRBV12-3 or TRBV12-4 and TRBJ2-1; D gene unclear. CDR3 in amino acids: CASSLRTNEQFF. For the CDR3, the DNA is TGTGCCAGCAGTTTGAGGACCAATGAGCAGTTCTTC.